Below are 2 T cell receptor beta chains sequenced from a single sample in a study of neurological immune-mediated disorders. Each CDR3 protein gets one entry after TCRdb re-called the 5' RACE reads with MiXCR. The table has roughly 70,000 distinct CDR3 sequences, almost 4% seen once. The sequencing input was PBMCs. Receptors originate from a man in his thirties or forties with multiple sclerosis.

The sample holds many counts of this clonotype. The chain has TRBV27 and TRBJ1-5, with TRBD1 as a possible D gene (5 bases). Trimming cost V 5 bases and J 11 bases, with 16 bases left between them. The CDR3 loop spans 13 amino acids. Looked up from germline, CDR1 is MNHEY and CDR2 is SMNVEV (reference sequence). The CDR3 DNA follows: TGTGCCAGCAGTCAGAACGGACACGCGGCCCAGCATTTT. Its translation: CASSQNGHAAQHF.

This clonotype was seen many times. This chain links TRBV4-1 with TRBJ2-7; 11 bases match TRBD2. V shed 4 bases, J shed 3 bases, and the junction held 8 bases outside the gene matches. CDR1 is MGHRA, CDR2 YSYEKL, per germline. The CDR3 is 16 amino acids. CDR3 protein: CASSLIGLAGVYEQYF. DNA of the CDR3: TGCGCCAGCAGCCTTATCGGACTAGCGGGTGTCTACGAGCAGTACTTC.